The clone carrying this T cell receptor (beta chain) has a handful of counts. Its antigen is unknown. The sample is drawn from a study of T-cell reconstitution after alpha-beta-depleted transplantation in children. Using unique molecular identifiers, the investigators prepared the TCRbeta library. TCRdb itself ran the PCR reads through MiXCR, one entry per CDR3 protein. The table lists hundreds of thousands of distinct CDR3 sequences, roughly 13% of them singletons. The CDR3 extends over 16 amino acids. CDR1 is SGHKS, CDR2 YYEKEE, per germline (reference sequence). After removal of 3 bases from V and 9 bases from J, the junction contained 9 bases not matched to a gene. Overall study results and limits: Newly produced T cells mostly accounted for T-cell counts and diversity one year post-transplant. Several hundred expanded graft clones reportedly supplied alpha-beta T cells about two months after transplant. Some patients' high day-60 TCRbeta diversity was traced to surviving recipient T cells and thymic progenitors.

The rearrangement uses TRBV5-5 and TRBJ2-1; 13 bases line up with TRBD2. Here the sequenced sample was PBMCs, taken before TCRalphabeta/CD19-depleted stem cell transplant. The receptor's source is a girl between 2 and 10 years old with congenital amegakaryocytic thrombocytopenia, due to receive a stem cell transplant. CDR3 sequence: CASSSSGLAGVREQFF. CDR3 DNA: TGTGCCAGCAGCTCATCCGGACTAGCGGGAGTTCGTGAGCAGTTCTTC.